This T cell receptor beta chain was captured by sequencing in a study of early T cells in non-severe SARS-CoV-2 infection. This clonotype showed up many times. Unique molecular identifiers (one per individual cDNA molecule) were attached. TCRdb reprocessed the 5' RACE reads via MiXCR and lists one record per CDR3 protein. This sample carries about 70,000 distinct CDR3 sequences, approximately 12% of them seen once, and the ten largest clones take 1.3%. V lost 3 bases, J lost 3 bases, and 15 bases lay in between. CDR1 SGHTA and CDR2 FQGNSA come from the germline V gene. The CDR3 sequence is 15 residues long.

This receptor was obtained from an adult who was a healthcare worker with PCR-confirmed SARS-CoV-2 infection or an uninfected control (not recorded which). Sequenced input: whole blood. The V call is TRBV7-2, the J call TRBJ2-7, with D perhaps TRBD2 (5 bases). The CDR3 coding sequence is TGTGCCAGCAGCTTGGCAGCGGCCTACTACTACGAGCAGTACTTC. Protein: CASSLAAAYYYEQYF.